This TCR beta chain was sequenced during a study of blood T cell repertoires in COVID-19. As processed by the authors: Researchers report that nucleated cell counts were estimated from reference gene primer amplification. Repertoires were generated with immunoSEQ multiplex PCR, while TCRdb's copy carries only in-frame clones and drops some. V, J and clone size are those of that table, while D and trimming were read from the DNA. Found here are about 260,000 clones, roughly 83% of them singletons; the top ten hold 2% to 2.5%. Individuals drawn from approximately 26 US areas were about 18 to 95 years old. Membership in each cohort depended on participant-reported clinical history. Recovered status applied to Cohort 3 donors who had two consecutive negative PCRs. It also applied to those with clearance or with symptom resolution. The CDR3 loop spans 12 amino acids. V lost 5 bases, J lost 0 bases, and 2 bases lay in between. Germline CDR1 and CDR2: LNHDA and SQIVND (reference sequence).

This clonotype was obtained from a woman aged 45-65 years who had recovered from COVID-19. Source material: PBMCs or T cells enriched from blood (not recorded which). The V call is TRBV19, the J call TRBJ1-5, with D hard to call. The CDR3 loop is CASSYSNQPQHF. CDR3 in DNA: TGTGCCAGTAGTTATAGCAATCAGCCCCAGCATTTT. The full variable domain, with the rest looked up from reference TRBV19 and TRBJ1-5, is DGGITQSPKYLFRKEGQNVTLSCEQNLNHDAMYWYRQDPGQGLRLIYYSQIVNDFQKGDIAEGYSVSREKKESFPLTVTSAQKNPTAFYLCASSYSNQPQHFGDGTRLSIL.